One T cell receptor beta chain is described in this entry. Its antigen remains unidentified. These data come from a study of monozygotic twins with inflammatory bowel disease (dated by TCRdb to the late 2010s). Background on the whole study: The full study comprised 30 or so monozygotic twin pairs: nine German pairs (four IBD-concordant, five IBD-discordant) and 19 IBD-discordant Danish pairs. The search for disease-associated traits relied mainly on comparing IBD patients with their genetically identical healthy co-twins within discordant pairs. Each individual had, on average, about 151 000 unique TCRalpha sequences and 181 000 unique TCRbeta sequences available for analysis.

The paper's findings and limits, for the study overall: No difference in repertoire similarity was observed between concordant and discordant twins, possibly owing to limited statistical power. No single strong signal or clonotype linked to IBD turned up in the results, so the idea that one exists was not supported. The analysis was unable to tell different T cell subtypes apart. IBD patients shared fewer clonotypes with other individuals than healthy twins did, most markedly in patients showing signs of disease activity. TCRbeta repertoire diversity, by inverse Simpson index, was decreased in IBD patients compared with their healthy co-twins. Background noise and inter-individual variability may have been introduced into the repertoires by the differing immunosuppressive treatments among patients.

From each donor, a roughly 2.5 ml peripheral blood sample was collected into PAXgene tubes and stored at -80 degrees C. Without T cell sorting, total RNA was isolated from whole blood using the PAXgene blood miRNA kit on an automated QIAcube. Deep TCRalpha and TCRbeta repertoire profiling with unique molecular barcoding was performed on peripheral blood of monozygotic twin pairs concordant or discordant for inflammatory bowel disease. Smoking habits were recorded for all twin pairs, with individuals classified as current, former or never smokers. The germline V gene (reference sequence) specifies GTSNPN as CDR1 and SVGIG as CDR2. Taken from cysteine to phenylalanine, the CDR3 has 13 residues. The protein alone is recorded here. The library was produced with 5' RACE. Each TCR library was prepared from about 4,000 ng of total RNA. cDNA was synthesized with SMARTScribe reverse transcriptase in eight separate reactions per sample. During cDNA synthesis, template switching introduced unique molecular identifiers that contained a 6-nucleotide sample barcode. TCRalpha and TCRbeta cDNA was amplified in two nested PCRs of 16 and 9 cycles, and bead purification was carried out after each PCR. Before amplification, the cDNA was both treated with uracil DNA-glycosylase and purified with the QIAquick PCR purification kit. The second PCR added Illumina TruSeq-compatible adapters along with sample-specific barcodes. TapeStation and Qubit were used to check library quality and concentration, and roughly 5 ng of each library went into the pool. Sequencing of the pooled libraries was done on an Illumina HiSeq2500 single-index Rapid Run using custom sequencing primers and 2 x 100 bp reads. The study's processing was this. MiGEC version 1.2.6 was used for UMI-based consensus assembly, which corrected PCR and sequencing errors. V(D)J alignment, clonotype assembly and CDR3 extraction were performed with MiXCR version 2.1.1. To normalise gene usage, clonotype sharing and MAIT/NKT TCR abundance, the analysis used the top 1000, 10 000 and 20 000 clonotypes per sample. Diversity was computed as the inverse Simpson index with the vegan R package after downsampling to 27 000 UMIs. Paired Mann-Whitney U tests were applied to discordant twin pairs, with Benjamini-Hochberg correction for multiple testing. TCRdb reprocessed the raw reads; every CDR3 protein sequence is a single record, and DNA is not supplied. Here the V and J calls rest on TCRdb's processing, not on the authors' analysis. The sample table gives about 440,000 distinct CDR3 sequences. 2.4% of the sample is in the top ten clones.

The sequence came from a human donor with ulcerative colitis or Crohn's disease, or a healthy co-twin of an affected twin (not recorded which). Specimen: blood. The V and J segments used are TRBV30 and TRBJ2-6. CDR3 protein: CAWSGQGANVLTF.